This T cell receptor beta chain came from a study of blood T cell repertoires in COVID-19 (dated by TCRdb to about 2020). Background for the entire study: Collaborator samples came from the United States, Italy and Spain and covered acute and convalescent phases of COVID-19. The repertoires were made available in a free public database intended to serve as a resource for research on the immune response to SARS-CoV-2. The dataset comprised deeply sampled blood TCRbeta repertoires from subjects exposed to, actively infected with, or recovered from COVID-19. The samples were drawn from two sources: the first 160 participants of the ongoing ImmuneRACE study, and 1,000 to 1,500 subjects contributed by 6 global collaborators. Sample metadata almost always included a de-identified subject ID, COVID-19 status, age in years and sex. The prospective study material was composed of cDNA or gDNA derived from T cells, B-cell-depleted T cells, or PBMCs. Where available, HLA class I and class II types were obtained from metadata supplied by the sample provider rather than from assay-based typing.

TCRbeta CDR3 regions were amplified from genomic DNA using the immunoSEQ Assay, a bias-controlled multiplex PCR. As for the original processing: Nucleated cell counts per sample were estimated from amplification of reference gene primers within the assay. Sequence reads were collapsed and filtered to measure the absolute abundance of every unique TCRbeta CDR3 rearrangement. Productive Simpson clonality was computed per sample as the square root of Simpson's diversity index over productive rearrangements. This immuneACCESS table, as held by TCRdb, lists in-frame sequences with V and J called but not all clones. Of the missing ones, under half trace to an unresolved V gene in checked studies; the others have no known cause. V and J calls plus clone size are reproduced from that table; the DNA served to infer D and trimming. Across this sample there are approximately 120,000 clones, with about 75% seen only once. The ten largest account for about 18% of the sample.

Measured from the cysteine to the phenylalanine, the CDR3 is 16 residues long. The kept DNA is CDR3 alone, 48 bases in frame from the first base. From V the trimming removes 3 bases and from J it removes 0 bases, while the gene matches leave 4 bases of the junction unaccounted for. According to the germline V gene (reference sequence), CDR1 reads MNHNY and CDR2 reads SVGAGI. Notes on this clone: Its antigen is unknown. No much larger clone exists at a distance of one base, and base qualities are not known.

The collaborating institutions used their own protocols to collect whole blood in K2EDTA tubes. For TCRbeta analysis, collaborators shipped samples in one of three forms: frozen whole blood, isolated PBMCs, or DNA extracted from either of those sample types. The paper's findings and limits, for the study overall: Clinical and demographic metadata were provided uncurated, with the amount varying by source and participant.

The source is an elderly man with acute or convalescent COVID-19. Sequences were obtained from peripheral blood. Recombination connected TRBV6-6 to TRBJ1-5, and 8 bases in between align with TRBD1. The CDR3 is CASSYRQGNSNQPQHF. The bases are TGTGCCAGCAGTTATCGACAGGGGAATAGCAATCAGCCCCAGCATTTT.